This entry concerns a single T cell receptor beta chain. What it recognizes is unknown. The germline CDR1 and CDR2 sequences are SNHLY and FYNNEI. The trim removed 7 bases at V and 1 base at J, leaving 4 bases unmatched. This CDR3 has 14 residues. The sample is drawn from a study of cytomegalovirus exposure and HLA in healthy donors. Overall study results and limits: Sequencing depth across donors, presence/absence analyses assumed, was roughly uniform. An analysis that was carried out later associated 16,951 TCR beta sequences with HLA alleles at 0.05 false discovery rate. Researchers reportedly found TCR beta sequences accurately predicted most subjects' HLA-A and HLA-B alleles.

Both 60 Vbeta primers and 13 Jbeta primers went into the PCR. The assay was immunoSEQ multiplex PCR, and TCRdb's table has in-frame clones only and misses some. The table lists about 120,000 clones, about 73% of them singletons. Though nominally healthy at sampling, donors likely had unrecorded immune exposures. The rearrangement uses TRBV2 and TRBJ2-5; 9 bases fit TRBD2. Specimen: PBMCs. The TCR sequence derives from a woman younger than 45 in good health and CMV-seropositive. Here the CDR3 reads CASTRLAAQETQYF. The CDR3 DNA reads as TGTGCCAGCACCCGACTAGCGGCCCAAGAGACCCAGTACTTC.